This TCR beta chain was found in a study of T cell changes during pregnancy in multiple sclerosis. Libraries were prepared by immunoSEQ multiplex PCR; TCRdb keeps only in-frame clonotypes and omits some of them. The data contain roughly 58,000 clones, 80% to 95% of them singletons. Germline V gene sequence: CDR1 LGHNA, CDR2 YSLEER. Trimming left V 2 bases short and J 0 bases short, with 8 bases between. CDR3 length equals 15 residues. This clone was seen once. Source: CD4+ T cells from peripheral blood mononuclear cells, taken after pregnancy. The chain is built from TRBV4-3 and TRBJ2-4; no definite D call. This TCR was recovered from a female donor in good health, enrolled as a control in a pregnancy study. CDR3 loop: CASSQNLLAKNIQYF. In DNA form, the CDR3 reads TGCGCCAGCAGCCAAAACCTACTAGCCAAAAACATTCAGTACTTC.